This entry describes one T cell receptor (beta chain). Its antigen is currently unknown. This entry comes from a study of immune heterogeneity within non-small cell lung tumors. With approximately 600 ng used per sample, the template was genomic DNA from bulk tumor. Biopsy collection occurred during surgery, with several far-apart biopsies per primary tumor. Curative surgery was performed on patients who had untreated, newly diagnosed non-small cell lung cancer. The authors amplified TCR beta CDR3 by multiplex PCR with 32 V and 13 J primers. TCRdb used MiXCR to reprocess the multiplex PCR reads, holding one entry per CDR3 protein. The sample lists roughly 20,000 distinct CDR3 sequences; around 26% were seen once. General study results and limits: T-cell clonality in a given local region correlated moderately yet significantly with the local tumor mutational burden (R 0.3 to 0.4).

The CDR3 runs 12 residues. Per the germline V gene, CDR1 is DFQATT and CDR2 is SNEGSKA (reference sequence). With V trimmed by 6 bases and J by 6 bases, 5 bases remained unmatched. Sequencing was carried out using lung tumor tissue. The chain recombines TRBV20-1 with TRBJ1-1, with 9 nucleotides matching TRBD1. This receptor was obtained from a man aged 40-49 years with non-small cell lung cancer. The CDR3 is CSARDRVAEAFF. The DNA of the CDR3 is TGCAGTGCGCGGGACAGGGTGGCTGAAGCTTTCTTT.